This is a list of T cell receptor beta chains from one sample in a study of blood T cell repertoires in COVID-19. The table came from immunoSEQ multiplex PCR; TCRdb's copy has only in-frame clones and leaves some out. The sample lists 50,000 to 60,000 clones, 88% seen once, with around 8.5% in the top ten. Sequenced sample: peripheral blood. These receptors all stem from a man aged 60 to 75 with active COVID-19. The CDR3 runs from the conserved cysteine through the conserved F or W. D genes are given only for firm matches. Expanded clones get a size class; other rows say once, few or many, or leave the size out.

V gene,J gene,CDR3 length,clone size,D gene,CDR3 DNA,CDR3 protein
TRBV30,TRBJ1-2,13,few,-,TGTGCCTGGACCGAAGACAGGAGCTATGGCTACACCTTC,CAWTEDRSYGYTF
TRBV30,TRBJ2-3,16,-,TRBD1,TGTGCCTGGAGTGTAGGGACAGGGGGTCAAACAGATACGCAGTATTTT,CAWSVGTGGQTDTQYF
TRBV27,TRBJ1-2,14,-,-,TGTGCCAGCAGACCACGACCCGACAAGGGGGGCTACACCTTC,CASRPRPDKGGYTF
TRBV30,TRBJ2-1,12,-,-,TGTGCCTGGAGTTCCTTCTACAATGAGCAGTTCTTC,CAWSSFYNEQFF
TRBV19,TRBJ2-7,14,-,-,TGTGCCAGTAGTATAGGCCTAGATATCTACGAGCAGTACTTC,CASSIGLDIYEQYF
TRBV6-5,TRBJ1-2,14,-,TRBD1,TGTGCCAGCAGTCCCGGGGACAGGGCCCATGGCTACACCTTC,CASSPGDRAHGYTF
TRBV2,TRBJ1-1,12,-,-,TGTGCCAGCAGAGGACAGTCAGATGAAGCTTTCTTT,CASRGQSDEAFF
TRBV11-2,TRBJ2-1,13,-,-,TGTGCCAGCAGCACTTACAGGGGGGGTGAGCAGTTCTTC,CASSTYRGGEQFF
TRBV7-3,TRBJ1-1,14,-,-,TGTGCCAGCAGCTTAAGACCCGGGTTGTCTGAAGCTTTCTTT,CASSLRPGLSEAFF
TRBV4-1,TRBJ2-1,15,-,TRBD2,TGCGCCAGCAGCTTGACTAGCGGGGGGGACAATGAGCAGTTCTTC,CASSLTSGGDNEQFF
TRBV4-1,TRBJ2-7,15,-,-,TGCGCCAGCAGCCAAGGGGGACTGGGAAGCTACGAGCAGTACTTC,CASSQGGLGSYEQYF
TRBV7-3,TRBJ2-7,13,-,-,TGTGCCAGCAGCTTACACAGTACCTACGAGCAGTACTTC,CASSLHSTYEQYF
TRBV6-5,TRBJ2-5,14,-,TRBD1,TGTGCCAGCACCCCAACAGGGGGACAAGAGACCCAGTACTTC,CASTPTGGQETQYF
TRBV27,TRBJ2-6,15,-,TRBD1,TGTGCCAGCAGCCCGACAGGGGCTGGGGCCAACGTCCTGACTTTC,CASSPTGAGANVLTF
TRBV6-6,TRBJ2-1,14,-,-,TGTGCCAGCAGTTACTCGCCAGACTACAATGAGCAGTTCTTC,CASSYSPDYNEQFF
TRBV5-1,TRBJ1-5,14,-,-,TGCGCCAGCAGCTTGGCAGGTTTCAATCAGCCCCAGCATTTT,CASSLAGFNQPQHF
TRBV7-6,TRBJ2-1,15,-,-,TGTGCCAGCAGCTTAGCGACGACTAGAGGCAATGAGCAGTTCTTC,CASSLATTRGNEQFF
TRBV2,TRBJ2-5,15,-,-,TGTGCCAGCAGTGAAACCCCAGGGGGGCGCGGGACCCAGTACTTC,CASSETPGGRGTQYF
TRBV19,TRBJ2-1,15,-,-,TGTGCCAGTGGGAATCGACAGGTGAGGTACAATGAGCAGTTCTTC,CASGNRQVRYNEQFF
TRBV6-5,TRBJ2-7,14,-,-,TGTGCCAGCGTCTTTCGGGACTCAGGTTACGAGCAGTACTTC,CASVFRDSGYEQYF
TRBV10-2,TRBJ2-1,14,-,TRBD2,TGCGCCAGCAGGCTAGCGGGTGGGAACAATGAGCAGTTCTTC,CASRLAGGNNEQFF
TRBV7-9,TRBJ1-1,15,-,-,TGTGCCAGCAGCTTAGGAACAAACATGAACACTGAAGCTTTCTTT,CASSLGTNMNTEAFF
TRBV9,TRBJ2-2,13,-,-,TGTGCCAGCAGCGTCCAGGGGTCCGGGGAGCTGTTTTTT,CASSVQGSGELFF
TRBV29-1,TRBJ1-1,13,-,TRBD1,TGCAGCGTTGAAAGGGGGCTGAACACTGAAGCTTTCTTT,CSVERGLNTEAFF
TRBV3-1/TRBV3-2,TRBJ1-6,20,-,-,TGTGCCAGCAGCCAAGAGTCGACTCGAGTAGGGGTCTCCTATAATTCACCCCTCCACTTT,CASSQESTRVGVSYNSPLHF
TRBV6-5,TRBJ1-2,15,-,TRBD1,TGTGCCAGCGGACTGACTAGGACAGGGGGCGATGGCTACACCTTC,CASGLTRTGGDGYTF
TRBV4-1,TRBJ1-4,15,-,TRBD1,TGCGCCAGCAGCCTGACAGGGGGCGCAAATGAAAAACTGTTTTTT,CASSLTGGANEKLFF
TRBV28,TRBJ1-2,14,-,-,TGTGCCAGCACCCCCGGACAGACTAACTATGGCTACACCTTC,CASTPGQTNYGYTF
TRBV13,TRBJ2-7,14,-,TRBD1,TGTGCCAGCAGCTCAGCGGACAGGGAGTACGAGCAGTACTTC,CASSSADREYEQYF
TRBV18,TRBJ1-4,15,-,-,TGTGCCAGCTCACCTCAGGCTGATACTAATGAAAAACTGTTTTTT,CASSPQADTNEKLFF
TRBV7-2,TRBJ2-3,14,-,-,TGTGCCAGCAGCTCAGGATTCGGCACAGATACGCAGTATTTT,CASSSGFGTDTQYF
TRBV29-1,TRBJ2-3,16,-,TRBD2,TGCAGCGTTGTCGGGACTAGCGGTATTAGCACAGATACGCAGTATTTT,CSVVGTSGISTDTQYF
TRBV14,TRBJ2-5,11,-,-,TGTGCCAGCAGCCCGGGGGAGACCCAGTACTTC,CASSPGETQYF
TRBV3-1/TRBV3-2,TRBJ2-5,14,-,-,TGTGCCAGCAGGGTTTCTGATCACGGGGAGACCCAGTACTTC,CASRVSDHGETQYF
TRBV19,TRBJ2-7,15,-,TRBD2,TGTGCCAGTAGTATGTCTAGGGCGGGAGGCCACGAGCAGTACTTC,CASSMSRAGGHEQYF
TRBV12-3/TRBV12-4,TRBJ2-2,12,-,-,TGTGCCAGCAGTTTAGCGAGAGGGGAGCTGTTTTTT,CASSLARGELFF
TRBV5-1,TRBJ1-1,15,-,-,TGCGCCAGCAGCTTGACGGCAGGGATGGGCACTGAAGCTTTCTTT,CASSLTAGMGTEAFF
TRBV7-8,TRBJ2-1,15,-,TRBD2,TGTGCCAGCAGCGTGCGGGAGGATGCGCGAAATGAGCAGTTCTTC,CASSVREDARNEQFF
TRBV9,TRBJ2-7,14,-,TRBD1,TGTGCCAGCAGCGGAAGACAGGGAGCTGCCGAGCAGTACTTC,CASSGRQGAAEQYF
TRBV24-1,TRBJ2-2,17,-,TRBD1,TGTGCCACCAGTGAACCAGGACAGGGACCGAACACCGGGGAGCTGTTTTTT,CATSEPGQGPNTGELFF
TRBV28,TRBJ2-1,18,-,TRBD1,TGTGCCAGCAGTCATAGGACAGGGGAGAAGGTCCGATACAATGAGCAGTTCTTC,CASSHRTGEKVRYNEQFF
TRBV29-1,TRBJ2-1,12,-,TRBD1,TGCAGCGTTGAAGATGGACAGGGTGAGCAGTTCTTC,CSVEDGQGEQFF
TRBV5-1,TRBJ1-3,18,-,TRBD1,TGCGCCAGCAGCTTGCAGGGGACAGGTGGCCTCTCTGGAAACACCATATATTTT,CASSLQGTGGLSGNTIYF
TRBV19,TRBJ1-2,14,-,TRBD1,TGTGCCAGTAGTATAAGCCAGGGGGCAAGTGGCTACACCTTC,CASSISQGASGYTF
TRBV24-1,TRBJ1-5,12,-,-,TGTGCCACCAGTGAGAAAACAGGGCCCCAGCATTTT,CATSEKTGPQHF
TRBV5-1,TRBJ1-1,15,few,TRBD1,TGCGCCAGCAGCTTAGGGACAGGGTCGAACACTGAAGCTTTCTTT,CASSLGTGSNTEAFF
TRBV24-1,TRBJ2-1,14,-,-,TGTGCCACCAGTAAAGCGGACTCCTACAATGAGCAGTTCTTC,CATSKADSYNEQFF
TRBV3-1/TRBV3-2,TRBJ2-7,14,-,-,TGTGCCAGCAGCCCCGGGGAAAGCTCCTACGAGCAGTACTTC,CASSPGESSYEQYF
TRBV3-1/TRBV3-2,TRBJ2-5,15,-,-,TGTGCCAGCAGCCAAGAGGCGGGCCCCCAAGAGACCCAGTACTTC,CASSQEAGPQETQYF
TRBV4-1,TRBJ1-4,19,-,TRBD1,TGCGCCAGCAGCCAAGTGGTCCCCCTACGAACAGGGGAAGGAGAAAAACTGTTTTTT,CASSQVVPLRTGEGEKLFF
TRBV7-6,TRBJ2-1,15,-,TRBD2,TGTGCCAGCAGCCAAATAGCGGGTACTTCCAATGAGCAGTTCTTC,CASSQIAGTSNEQFF
TRBV15,TRBJ2-1,17,-,-,TGTGCCACCAGCAGACGCCGACAAGGGGTACATGACAATGAGCAGTTCTTC,CATSRRRQGVHDNEQFF